The 17 T cell receptor beta chains in this list originate from one sample, sequenced in a study of CD8 T cells in ankylosing spondylitis. TCRdb re-called the 5' RACE reads with MiXCR, one entry per CDR3 protein. The sample has roughly 180,000 distinct CDR3 sequences; 11% are singletons. The specimen sequenced was blood, either unsorted or a sorted T cell fraction (not recorded which). The receptors here all came from a male donor with ankylosing spondylitis or in good health (not recorded which).

This clonotype appeared many times. The gene calls are TRBV29-1 and TRBJ2-7; a possible D gene is TRBD2 (6 bases). The CDR3 totals 12 residues. Germline CDR1 reads SQVTM; CDR2 reads ANQGSEA. Trimming pared 6 bases from V and 11 bases from J, leaving 20 bases between. CDR3 nucleotide sequence: TGCAGCGTGGGGGGTCAGCATGGAGATAAGTACTTC. Its protein product is CSVGGQHGDKYF.

V usage is TRBV5-1 and J usage is TRBJ2-1; D is uncertain. The CDR3 sequence is 15 residues long. CDR1 is SGHRS, CDR2 YFSETQ, per germline. Trimming pared 4 bases from V and 9 bases from J, leaving 20 bases between. DNA of the CDR3: TGCGCCAGCAGCCCGCGAGGTACGCCCGAAGGTGAGCAGTTCTTC. It yields the protein CASSPRGTPEGEQFF.

This clonotype appeared many times. This chain connects TRBV21-1 to TRBJ2-3; the D call TRBD2 from the table was never checked on the DNA. TRBV21-1 represents a pseudogene. This CDR3 region has 17 residues. The CDR3: CASSPLNRQGGTDTQYF. The CDR3 nucleotides are TGTGCCAGCAGCCCCCTAAATAGGCAGGGCGGCACAGATACGCAGTATTTT.

The sample holds a few counts of this clonotype. The chain links TRBV20-1 to TRBJ2-1; no firm D call. V lost 0 bases to trimming and J lost 8 bases, with 17 bases between them. Germline lookup yields CDR1 DFQATT and CDR2 SNEGSKA (reference sequence). The CDR3 has 15 amino acids. The CDR3 DNA is TGCAGTGCTAGAGATCCCACGGGCGTTCGGGATGAGCAGTTCTTC. Translating it yields CSARDPTGVRDEQFF.

This clonotype came up many times. V and J are TRBV5-1 and TRBJ1-6; TRBD1 aligns across 7 bases. The V gene end was trimmed by 0 bases and the J gene end by 0 bases; junction bases not matched to a gene: 0. This CDR3 has 16 residues. Germline CDR1 reads SGHRS; CDR2 reads YFSETQ. In nucleotides, the CDR3 is TGCGCCAGCAGCTTGGGGGACAGCTCCTATAATTCACCCCTCCACTTT. Amino acids: CASSLGDSSYNSPLHF.

The chain has TRBV6-1 and TRBJ2-3; 12 bases fit TRBD1. CDR3 length: 16 residues. The germline CDR1 and CDR2 sequences are MNHNS and SASEGT. V was clipped by 6 bases and J by 3 bases; unmatched bases: 7. CDR3 sequence: CASRPGQGAITDTQYF. In DNA form, the CDR3 reads TGTGCCAGCAGGCCGGGACAGGGGGCAATTACAGATACGCAGTATTTT.

This clonotype was recorded at least ten times. The chain uses TRBV5-1 and TRBJ2-7; the D is unclear. V was shortened by 1 base and J by 3 bases, with 5 bases between the two germline ends. This CDR3 has 12 residues. Germline CDR1 SGHRS, CDR2 YFSETQ. The CDR3 DNA reads TGCGCCAGCAGCTTGTATGGCTACGAGCAGTACTTC. It encodes CASSLYGYEQYF.

This clonotype was detected only a few times. V is TRBV13 and J is TRBJ2-1; the D gene could be TRBD1 or TRBD2 (5 bases each). CDR1 PRHDT and CDR2 FYEKMQ come from the germline V gene (reference sequence). Trimming left V 4 bases short and J 4 bases short, with 11 bases between. CDR3 length equals 14 residues. CDR3 coding DNA: TGTGCCAGCAGCTCGGGGACGGTGTACAATGAGCAGTTCTTC. Protein sequence: CASSSGTVYNEQFF.

V usage is TRBV7-8 and J usage is TRBJ2-2; D might be TRBD2 (6 bases). Germline V gives CDR1 SGHVS, CDR2 FQNEAQ. The length of the CDR3 is 15 residues. Trimming removed 5 bases from V and 3 bases from J, with 13 bases in between. The CDR3 is CASSALGGDTGELFF. CDR3 DNA: TGTGCCAGCAGCGCACTCGGGGGAGACACCGGGGAGCTGTTTTTT.

This clonotype appeared many times. The genes are TRBV25-1 and TRBJ1-2; 9 bases agree with TRBD1. V shed 3 bases, J shed 3 bases, and the junction held 17 bases outside the gene matches. The CDR3 extends over 19 amino acids. Germline V gene sequence: CDR1 MGHDK, CDR2 SYGVNS. The CDR3 reads CASSDTFVGQGKLDYGYTF. CDR3 DNA sequence: TGTGCCAGCAGTGACACGTTCGTGGGACAGGGAAAACTCGACTATGGCTACACCTTC.

There are many counts of this clonotype. The chain recombines TRBV6-1 with TRBJ1-1, with D possibly being TRBD1 (5 bases). The CDR3 loop spans 13 amino acids. The germline gives CDR1 MNHNS, CDR2 SASEGT. Between the trimmed V and J ends, which lost 7 bases and 8 bases, there was a span of 17 bases. The CDR3 spells CASKGFGAGEAFF. DNA for the CDR3: TGTGCCAGCAAAGGCTTTGGGGCCGGCGAAGCTTTCTTT.

There are many counts of this clonotype. The genes are TRBV3-1 and TRBJ1-1; 7 nucleotides line up with TRBD1. The length of the CDR3 is 14 residues. In germline, CDR1 is LGHDT, CDR2 YNNKEL (reference sequence). V was clipped by 5 bases and J by 3 bases; unmatched bases: 6. CDR3 nucleotide sequence: TGTGCCAGCAGCAGTACAGGGGCCTACACTGAAGCTTTCTTT. It encodes CASSSTGAYTEAFF.

The chain has TRBV11-2 and TRBJ2-7; a possible D gene is TRBD1 (6 bases). Trimming removed 6 bases from V and 3 bases from J, with 24 bases in between. Germline values: CDR1 SGHAT, CDR2 FQNNGV. The length of the CDR3 is 17 residues. CDR3 region: CASSGIRGKAPYYEQYF. The CDR3 coding sequence is TGTGCCAGCAGTGGGATCAGGGGAAAGGCCCCCTACTACGAGCAGTACTTC.

The J gene is TRBJ1-1, the V gene TRBV7-9, with D uncertain. V gave up 5 bases and J gave up 6 bases, with 16 bases separating them. CDR3 length: 14 amino acids. Germline V gives CDR1 SEHNR, CDR2 FQNEAQ (reference sequence). The CDR3 loop reads CASSLAFSRSEAFF. The CDR3 DNA reads as TGTGCCAGCAGCCTGGCTTTCTCCCGGTCTGAAGCTTTCTTT.

This clonotype showed up many times. This chain uses TRBV5-1 with TRBJ2-3; TRBD2 matches at 9 bases. The CDR3 is 16 amino acids. The V and J ends lost 1 base and 2 bases, in that order; junction bases with no gene match: 5. Germline assignment: CDR1 SGHRS and CDR2 YFSETQ. The CDR3 sequence is CASSLPSGTNTDTQYF. The CDR3 bases are TGCGCCAGCAGCTTGCCTAGCGGGACCAACACAGATACGCAGTATTTT.

This clonotype was picked up one time. This chain joins TRBV7-9 and TRBJ2-1; 9 nucleotides align to TRBD2. V was pared by 3 bases and J by 3 bases, with 3 bases of the junction left unmatched. From germline, CDR1 is SEHNR and CDR2 FQNEAQ (reference sequence). This CDR3 region has 15 residues. The CDR3 bases are TGTGCCAGCAGCTTGTCTAGCGGGGACTACAATGAGCAGTTCTTC. It is translated as CASSLSSGDYNEQFF.

V is TRBV28 and J is TRBJ1-1, with D hard to call. The CDR3 totals 16 residues. The V gene's germline CDR1 is MDHEN and CDR2 SYDVKM. V lost 7 bases, J lost 3 bases, and 21 bases lay in between. Here the CDR3 DNA reads TGTGCCAGCACTCGGCCGGGCATGGGAGTGGACACTGAAGCTTTCTTT. Translating it yields CASTRPGMGVDTEAFF.